Following are 19 T cell receptor beta chains from one sample sequenced in a study of blood T cell repertoires in COVID-19. Libraries were prepared by immunoSEQ multiplex PCR; TCRdb keeps only in-frame clonotypes and omits some of them. The top ten hold over 8% of the sample, which has 140,000 to 150,000 clones, roughly 79% seen once. The sequencing sample was made of peripheral blood. The receptor set was obtained from a human donor in a cohort sampled during active COVID-19.

This chain uses TRBV4-3 with TRBJ2-1; TRBD2 matches at 13 bases. The CDR3 covers 15 residues. V lost 1 base to trimming and J lost 9 bases; unmatched junction nucleotides: 3. CDR1 and CDR2 (germline): LGHNA, YSLEER. The CDR3 region is CASSQGTSGRSEQFF. The CDR3 DNA follows: TGCGCCAGCAGCCAAGGGACTAGCGGGAGATCTGAGCAGTTCTTC.

The rearrangement uses TRBV4-2 and TRBJ1-3; no clear D gene. The V end lost 1 base, the J end lost 0 bases, and 7 bases lay between the germline ends. CDR3 length: 15 amino acids. Looked up from germline, CDR1 is LGHNA and CDR2 is YNFKEQ. CDR3 loop: CASSQGRNSGNTIYF. CDR3 coding DNA: TGTGCCAGCAGCCAAGGGAGAAACTCTGGAAACACCATATATTTT.

V usage is TRBV5-5 and J usage is TRBJ1-5; D possibly corresponds to TRBD1 (5 bases). V shed 0 bases and J shed 0 bases, with 10 bases lying between them. Per germline, CDR1 SGHKS and CDR2 YYEKEE (reference sequence). The CDR3 sequence is 16 residues long. The CDR3 loop is CASSLAGGYSNQPQHF. The CDR3 DNA sequence: TGTGCCAGCAGCTTGGCCGGGGGTTATAGCAATCAGCCCCAGCATTTT. Based on the CDR3 plus reference TRBV5-5 and TRBJ1-5, the full variable domain is DAGVTQSPTHLIKTRGQQVTLRCSPISGHKSVSWYQQVLGQGPQFIFQYYEKEERGRGNFPDRFSARQFPNYSSELNVNALLLGDSALYLCASSLAGGYSNQPQHFGDGTRLSIL.

This rearrangement joins TRBV6-5 to TRBJ1-4; D is unresolved. Germline CDR1 MNHEY, CDR2 SVGAGI. This CDR3 is built from 13 residues. The ends were cut back, 2 bases at V and 4 bases at J, with 5 bases in the middle. CDR3 protein: CASSYDINEKLFF. DNA for the CDR3: TGTGCCAGCAGTTACGACATTAATGAAAAACTGTTTTTT.

This chain's CDR3 is CASSHEAGKGETQYF. The CDR3 DNA follows: TGTGCCAGCAGCCATGAAGCGGGAAAAGGAGAGACCCAGTACTTC. The rearrangement links TRBV4-2 to TRBJ2-5, with 7 nucleotides matching TRBD2. The CDR3 is 15 amino acids. After removal of 3 bases from V and 4 bases from J, the junction contained 8 bases not matched to a gene. Germline CDR1 and CDR2: LGHNA and YNFKEQ.

The rearrangement uses TRBV12-3 or TRBV12-4 and TRBJ2-7; weak D call: TRBD2 (6 bases). The germline V and J ends were trimmed by 5 bases and 9 bases, with 11 bases remaining between them. There are 11 residues in the CDR3. This CDR3 is CASSLGLGQYF. The CDR3 DNA is TGTGCCAGCAGTCTGGGACTTGGGCAGTACTTC.

The chain recombines TRBV9 with TRBJ2-7; 10 positions agree with TRBD2. Looked up from germline, CDR1 is SGDLS and CDR2 is YYNGEE. The CDR3 sequence is 17 residues long. With V trimmed by 4 bases and J by 3 bases, 13 bases remained unmatched. CDR3 bases: TGTGCCAGCAGCCCCCGTGCGTCTAGCGGGAGTCTCTACGAGCAGTACTTC. It specifies CASSPRASSGSLYEQYF.

The chain is built from TRBV7-2 and TRBJ1-2; 9 bases map to TRBD1. V dropped 1 base and J dropped 3; count of bases not matched to a gene: 12. This CDR3 is built from 18 residues. Germline CDR1 is SGHTA and CDR2 is FQGNSA. This CDR3 is CASSLVSPGQGRDYGYTF. The CDR3 DNA sequence: TGTGCCAGCAGCTTAGTATCCCCCGGACAGGGGCGGGACTATGGCTACACCTTC. Using reference TRBV7-2 and TRBJ1-2 for the parts outside the CDR3, the full variable domain is GAGVSQSPSNKVTEKGKDVELRCDPISGHTALYWYRQSLGQGLEFLIYFQGNSAPDKSGLPSDRFSAERTGGSVSTLTIQRTQQEDSAVYLCASSLVSPGQGRDYGYTFGSGTRLTVV.

V usage is TRBV28 and J usage is TRBJ1-6; weak D call: TRBD1 (5 bases). The CDR3 totals 14 residues. Germline CDR1 reads MDHEN; CDR2 reads SYDVKM. The V end lost 6 bases, the J end lost 8 bases, and 14 bases lay between the germline ends. Written as DNA, the CDR3 is TGTGCCAGCAGCCCCCCTTCCAGGGATTCACCCCTCCACTTT. Translating gives CASSPPSRDSPLHF.

This clone was detected a few times. The CDR3 reads CASSLTLAGEGLDEQFF. CDR3 nucleotides: TGTGCCAGCAGCTTAACACTAGCGGGAGAGGGATTGGATGAGCAGTTCTTC. The gene calls are TRBV7-3 and TRBJ2-1, with TRBD2 matching over 11 bases. This CDR3 has 17 amino acids. V trimming: 0 bases; J trimming: 8 bases; junction bases outside the gene matches: 9. CDR1 is SGHTA, CDR2 FQGTGA, per germline.

V gene TRBV6-5 combines with J gene TRBJ1-6; 8 nucleotides match TRBD1. Germline CDR1 is MNHEY and CDR2 is SVGAGI. The CDR3 extends over 14 amino acids. V lost 11 bases to trimming and J lost 4 bases; unmatched junction nucleotides: 7. CDR3 DNA sequence: TGTGCCGGACGACAGGGGCGTTATAATTCACCCCTCCACTTT. This gives the protein CAGRQGRYNSPLHF.

The chain combines TRBV25-1 with TRBJ1-1; the match to TRBD1 covers 7 bases. Trimming at V came to 1 base and at J to 1 base, leaving 6 bases not matched to a gene. The CDR3 runs to 16 residues. CDR1 and CDR2 from the germline V gene are MGHDK and SYGVNS. CDR3 sequence reads: CASSESYDRANTEAFF. For the CDR3, the DNA is TGTGCCAGCAGTGAATCTTACGACAGGGCGAACACTGAAGCTTTCTTT.

This CDR3 reads CASSYLVGSYNEQFF. DNA for the CDR3: TGTGCCAGCAGTTATCTAGTTGGGTCCTACAATGAGCAGTTCTTC. The chain links TRBV28 to TRBJ2-1, with unresolved D. CDR1 and CDR2 (germline): MDHEN, SYDVKM. V was pared by 4 bases and J by 1 base, with 11 bases between. The CDR3 consists of 15 residues.

This clone has a handful of counts. The rearrangement uses TRBV6-2 or TRBV6-3 and TRBJ1-1; D is ambiguous. V gave up 0 bases and J gave up 6 bases, with 11 bases separating them. Germline V gene data show CDR1 as MNHEY and CDR2 as SVGEGT. The CDR3 is 14 residues long. The CDR3 coding sequence is TGTGCCAGCAGTTACTCGCGGGCAGACCCTGAAGCTTTCTTT. It codes for CASSYSRADPEAFF.

V usage is TRBV28 and J usage is TRBJ2-1; possibly TRBD1 for D (5 bases). The CDR3 has 16 residues. Per germline, CDR1 MDHEN and CDR2 SYDVKM. V shed 7 bases and J shed 0 bases, with 16 bases lying between them. The CDR3 is CASIQGEISSYNEQFF. The CDR3 nucleotides are TGTGCCAGCATCCAGGGCGAGATAAGCTCCTACAATGAGCAGTTCTTC.

The rearrangement joins TRBV2 to TRBJ2-6; 7 bases fit TRBD1. After removal of 8 bases from V and 8 bases from J, the junction contained 6 bases not matched to a gene. The CDR3 covers 13 residues. Germline V gives CDR1 SNHLY, CDR2 FYNNEI. The CDR3 DNA reads TGTGCCAGCTTCAGACAGGGTACCAACGTCCTGACTTTC. Translating it yields CASFRQGTNVLTF.

The J gene is TRBJ2-1, the V gene TRBV19; 9 bases agree with TRBD2. Germline V CDR1 and CDR2: LNHDA, SQIVND (reference sequence). The J segment lost 9 bases and the V segment lost 3 bases, leaving 6 bases of the junction unmatched. The CDR3 extends over 14 amino acids. CDR3 sequence reads: CASSMAGTSPEQFF. The CDR3 DNA is TGTGCCAGTAGTATGGCTGGGACTAGCCCTGAGCAGTTCTTC.

The CDR3 sequence is CASSLGLARLLSSYNEQFF. DNA of the CDR3: TGTGCCAGCAGCTTGGGTCTAGCGCGACTACTAAGCTCCTACAATGAGCAGTTCTTC. The V gene is TRBV5-8, the J gene TRBJ2-1; perhaps TRBD2 as D (6 bases). V gave up 0 bases and J gave up 0 bases, with 19 bases separating them. The length of the CDR3 is 19 residues. Germline CDR1 SGHTS, CDR2 YDEGEE.

The J gene is TRBJ2-7, the V gene TRBV4-2; 10 bases line up with TRBD1. The V gene end was trimmed by 1 base and the J gene end by 1 base; junction bases not matched to a gene: 1. CDR1 LGHNA and CDR2 YNFKEQ come from the germline V gene. The CDR3 has 15 amino acids. DNA of the CDR3: TGTGCCAGCAGCCAAGGGGGACAGGGGTCCTACGAGCAGTACTTC. This codes for CASSQGGQGSYEQYF.